Presented here are 15 T cell receptor beta chains from one specimen sequenced in a study of neurological immune-mediated disorders. TCRdb reprocessed the 5' RACE reads with MiXCR, giving one entry per CDR3 protein. In the table there are 55,000 to 65,000 distinct CDR3 sequences, approximately 3.7% of which are singletons. The sequenced material came from PBMCs. These receptors came from a woman aged 45-59 years with multiple sclerosis.

The V call is TRBV6-4, the J call TRBJ1-5; D unclear. The CDR3 is 16 amino acids. Per the germline V gene, CDR1 is MRHNA and CDR2 is SNTAGT. Trimming stripped 5 bases from V and 0 bases from J, with 14 bases between. CDR3 protein: CASSTVWGVSNQPQHF. The DNA for the CDR3 is TGTGCCAGCAGTACTGTTTGGGGAGTTAGCAATCAGCCCCAGCATTTT.

The sample holds many counts of this clonotype. The chain combines TRBV12-3 or TRBV12-4 with TRBJ1-5; possible D gene TRBD1, 5 bases. The CDR3 spans 16 residues. The V end was cut by 7 bases, the J end by 9 bases, with 25 bases between. The chain's CDR3 is CASTTGGGGSRPPQHF. Written as DNA, the CDR3 is TGTGCCAGCACCACCGGCGGGGGGGGGAGTCGTCCGCCCCAGCATTTT.

This clonotype was found many times. The V and J genes are TRBV20-1 and TRBJ1-2, with D perhaps matching TRBD1 (5 bases). CDR1 is DFQATT and CDR2 is SNEGSKA in the germline V gene (reference sequence). V shed 3 bases and J shed 2 bases, with 7 bases lying between them. The CDR3 contains 12 residues. As DNA, the CDR3 is TGCAGTGCTAGCACAGGAAACTATGGCTACACCTTC. Translation gives CSASTGNYGYTF.

This clonotype showed up many times. This chain links TRBV3-1 with TRBJ2-2, with D possibly matching TRBD2 (5 bases). Per the germline V gene, CDR1 is LGHDT and CDR2 is YNNKEL (reference sequence). Trimming cost V 1 base and J 8 bases, with 11 bases left between them. The CDR3 sequence is 14 residues long. The DNA of the CDR3 is TGTGCCAGCAGCCAAGGTAGCGTCCCGGGGGAGCTGTTTTTT. Translation gives CASSQGSVPGELFF.

Ten or more counts support this clonotype. At one boundary the junction diverges from the germline segment, which might be a read error. This chain uses TRBV7-8 with TRBJ1-5; maybe TRBD1 (6 bases). This CDR3 is built from 15 residues. Per germline, CDR1 SGHVS and CDR2 FQNEAQ. CDR3 sequence (DNA): TGTGCCAGCAGCTCCCGTCGGACAGTAGATCAGCCCCAGAATTTT. Translating it yields CASSSRRTVDQPQNF.

This clonotype came up many times. This rearrangement joins TRBV5-6 to TRBJ2-2; D is uncertain. This CDR3 comprises 13 residues. Trimming took 4 bases from V and 4 from J, leaving 8 bases between them. Germline V gene data show CDR1 as SGHDT and CDR2 as YYEEEE. The CDR3 loop is CASSVFGTGELFF. The CDR3 DNA follows: TGTGCCAGCAGCGTATTTGGCACCGGGGAGCTGTTTTTT.

This clonotype has at least ten counts. This chain uses TRBV29-1 with TRBJ1-2; no firm D call. This CDR3 has 12 residues. The V gene's germline CDR1 is SQVTM and CDR2 ANQGSEA. V was pared by 1 base and J by 0 bases, with 3 bases between. The CDR3 region is CSVEVANYGYTF. The CDR3 DNA sequence: TGCAGCGTTGAAGTCGCTAACTATGGCTACACCTTC.

This clonotype was observed many times. The V call is TRBV4-2, the J call TRBJ2-1, with 11 bases fitting TRBD2. The V segment lost 0 bases and the J segment 7 bases; nucleotides outside the gene matches: 5. The V gene's germline CDR1 is LGHNA and CDR2 YNFKEQ. The CDR3 has 16 residues. CDR3 region: CASSQEGTSGSNEQFF. Written as DNA, the CDR3 is TGTGCCAGCAGCCAAGAAGGAACTAGCGGGAGTAATGAGCAGTTCTTC.

The sample holds many counts of this clonotype. V usage is TRBV24-1 and J usage is TRBJ2-1; D call uncertain. Trimming stripped 7 bases from V and 0 bases from J, with 9 bases between. The length of the CDR3 is 14 residues. Per germline, CDR1 KGHDR and CDR2 SFDVKD. CDR3: CATRGGSSYNEQFF. The CDR3 DNA is TGTGCCACCAGAGGCGGAAGCTCCTACAATGAGCAGTTCTTC.

Details on this clonotype: This sequence may be a read error, since a much larger clone differs from it by one base. CDR3 sequence: CSARPGGTKDTQYF. Written as DNA, the CDR3 is TGCAGTGCCCGCCCGGGAGGGACAAAAGATACGCAGTATTTT. The chain carries TRBV20-1 and TRBJ2-3, with 8 nucleotides matching TRBD2. The trim removed 6 bases at V and 5 bases at J, leaving 10 bases unmatched. The CDR3 has 14 amino acids. Germline CDR1 reads DFQATT; CDR2 reads SNEGSKA (reference sequence).

This clonotype appeared many times. J is TRBJ1-2 and V is TRBV6-2 or TRBV6-3; D is undetermined. Looked up from germline, CDR1 is MNHEY and CDR2 is SVGEGT. The V end lost 6 bases, the J end lost 3 bases, and 5 bases lay between the germline ends. This CDR3 has 11 amino acids. The CDR3 loop reads CASRDHYGYTF. CDR3 coding DNA: TGTGCCAGCAGGGACCACTATGGCTACACCTTC.

This clonotype was counted at least ten times. The CDR3 is CASSLRQGQNTGELFF. DNA for the CDR3: TGCGCCAGCAGCTTACGGCAGGGACAGAACACCGGGGAGCTGTTTTTT. The chain employs TRBV5-1 and TRBJ2-2; D possibly corresponds to TRBD1 (6 bases). V lost 2 bases and J lost 1, with 12 bases in between. CDR3 size: 16 residues. Germline lookup yields CDR1 SGHRS and CDR2 YFSETQ. Filled out from reference TRBV5-1 and TRBJ2-2, the complete variable domain reads KAGVTQTPRYLIKTRGQQVTLSCSPISGHRSVSWYQQTPGQGLQFLFEYFSETQRNKGNFPGRFSGRQFSNSRSEMNVSTLELGDSALYLCASSLRQGQNTGELFFGEGSRLTVL.

This clonotype was seen only a few times. Germline is not matched at one junction end, which may reflect a read error. The chain couples TRBV20-1 to TRBJ1-5; the match to TRBD1 covers 10 bases. Germline V gene sequence: CDR1 DFQATT, CDR2 SNEGSKA (reference sequence). The CDR3 spans 16 residues. DNA of the CDR3: TGCAGTGCTAGAGATCGGACAGGGGGAAGCAATCAGCCCCAGAATTTT. It codes for CSARDRTGGSNQPQNF.

This clonotype was counted ten times or more. The chain joins TRBV20-1 to TRBJ2-5; D is ambiguous. CDR3 length: 10 residues. Trimming shortened V by 3 bases and J by 3 bases, and 2 bases separated the two germline ends. Germline V gives CDR1 DFQATT, CDR2 SNEGSKA (reference sequence). CDR3 sequence reads: CSASEETQYF. In DNA form, the CDR3 reads TGCAGTGCTAGTGAAGAGACCCAGTACTTC.

This clonotype was seen ten or more times. This chain links TRBV21-1 with TRBJ2-1. TRBV21-1 is a listed pseudogene. This CDR3 contains 15 residues. The CDR3 coding sequence is TGTGCCAGCAGCATCCACAGGGGCTCTTACAATGAGCAGTTCTTC. Its protein product is CASSIHRGSYNEQFF.